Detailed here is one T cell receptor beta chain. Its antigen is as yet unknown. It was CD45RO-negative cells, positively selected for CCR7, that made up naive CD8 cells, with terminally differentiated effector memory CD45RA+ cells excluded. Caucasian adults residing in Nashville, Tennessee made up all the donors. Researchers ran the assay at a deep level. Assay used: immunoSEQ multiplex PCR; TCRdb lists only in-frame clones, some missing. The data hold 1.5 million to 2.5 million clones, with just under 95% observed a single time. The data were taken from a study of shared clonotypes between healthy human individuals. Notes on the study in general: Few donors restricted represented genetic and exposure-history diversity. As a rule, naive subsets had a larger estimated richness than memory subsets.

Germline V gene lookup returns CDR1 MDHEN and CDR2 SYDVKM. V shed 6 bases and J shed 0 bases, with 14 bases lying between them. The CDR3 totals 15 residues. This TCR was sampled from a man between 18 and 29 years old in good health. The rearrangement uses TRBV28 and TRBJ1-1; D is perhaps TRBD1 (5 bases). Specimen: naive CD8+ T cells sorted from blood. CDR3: CASRVQAYMNTEAFF. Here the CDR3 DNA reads TGTGCCAGCAGGGTACAGGCCTACATGAACACTGAAGCTTTCTTT.